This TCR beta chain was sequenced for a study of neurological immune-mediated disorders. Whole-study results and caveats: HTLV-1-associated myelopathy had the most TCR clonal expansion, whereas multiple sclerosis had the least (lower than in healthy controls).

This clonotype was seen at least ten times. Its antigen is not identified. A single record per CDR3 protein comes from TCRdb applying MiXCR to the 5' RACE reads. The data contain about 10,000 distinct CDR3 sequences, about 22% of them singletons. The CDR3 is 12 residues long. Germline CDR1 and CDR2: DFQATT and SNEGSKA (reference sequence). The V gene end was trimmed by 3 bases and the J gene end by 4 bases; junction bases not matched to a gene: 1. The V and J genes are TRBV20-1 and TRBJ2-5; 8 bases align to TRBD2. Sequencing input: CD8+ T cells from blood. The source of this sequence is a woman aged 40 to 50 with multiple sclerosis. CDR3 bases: TGCAGTGCTAGCGGGGGGGCAGAGACCCAGTACTTC. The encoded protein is CSASGGAETQYF.